This T cell receptor (beta chain) was documented in a study of blood T cell repertoires in COVID-19. Study-level information: Samples came from the United States, Italy and Spain, spanning acute and convalescent COVID-19. PBMCs, B-cell-depleted T cells, or T cells provided the cDNA or gDNA that made up the material.

Germline V gene lookup returns CDR1 LNHDA and CDR2 SQIVND (reference sequence). The V and J ends lost 3 bases and 4 bases, in that order; junction bases with no gene match: 4. CDR3 length equals 15 residues. Repertoires were generated with immunoSEQ multiplex PCR, while TCRdb's copy carries only in-frame clones and drops some. The sample has under 150,000 clones; approximately 79% are singletons. The TCR was taken from a man aged 50-60 years with active or convalescent COVID-19. The sample consisted of peripheral blood. The V gene is TRBV19, the J gene TRBJ2-5; 11 bases fit TRBD1. This CDR3 is CASSIGTGGSETQYF. Written as DNA, the CDR3 is TGTGCCAGTAGTATCGGGACAGGGGGTTCAGAGACCCAGTACTTC.